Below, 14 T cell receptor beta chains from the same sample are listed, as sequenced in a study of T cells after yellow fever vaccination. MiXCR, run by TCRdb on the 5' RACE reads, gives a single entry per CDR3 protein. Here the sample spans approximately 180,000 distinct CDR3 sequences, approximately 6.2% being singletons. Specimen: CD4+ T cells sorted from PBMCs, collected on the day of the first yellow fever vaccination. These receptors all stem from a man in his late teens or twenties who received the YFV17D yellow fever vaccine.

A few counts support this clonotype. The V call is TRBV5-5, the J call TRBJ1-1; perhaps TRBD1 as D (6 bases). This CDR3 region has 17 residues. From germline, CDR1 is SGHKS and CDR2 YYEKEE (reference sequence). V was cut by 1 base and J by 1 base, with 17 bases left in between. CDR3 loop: CASSLRYWGAGNTEAFF. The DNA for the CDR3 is TGTGCCAGCAGCTTGAGGTACTGGGGGGCCGGGAACACTGAAGCTTTCTTT.

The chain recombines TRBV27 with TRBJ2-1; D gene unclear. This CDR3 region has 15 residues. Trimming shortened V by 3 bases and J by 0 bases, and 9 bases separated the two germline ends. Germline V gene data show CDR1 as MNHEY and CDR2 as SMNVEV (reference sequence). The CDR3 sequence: CASSFYGSSYNEQFF. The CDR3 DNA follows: TGTGCCAGCAGTTTCTATGGGTCCTCCTACAATGAGCAGTTCTTC.

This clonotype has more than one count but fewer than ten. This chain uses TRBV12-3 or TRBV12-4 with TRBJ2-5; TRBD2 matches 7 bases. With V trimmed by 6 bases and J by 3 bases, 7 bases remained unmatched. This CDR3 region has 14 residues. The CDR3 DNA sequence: TGTGCCAGCAGCCCTCGACTAGCCGAAGAGACCCAGTACTTC. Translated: CASSPRLAEETQYF.

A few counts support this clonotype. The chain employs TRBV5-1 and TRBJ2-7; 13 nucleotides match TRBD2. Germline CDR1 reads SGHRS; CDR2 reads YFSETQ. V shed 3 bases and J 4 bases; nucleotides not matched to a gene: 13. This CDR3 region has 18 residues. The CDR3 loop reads CASSSTGTSGEKRYEQYF. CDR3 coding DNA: TGCGCCAGCAGCTCAACCGGGACTAGCGGGGAGAAGAGGTACGAGCAGTACTTC.

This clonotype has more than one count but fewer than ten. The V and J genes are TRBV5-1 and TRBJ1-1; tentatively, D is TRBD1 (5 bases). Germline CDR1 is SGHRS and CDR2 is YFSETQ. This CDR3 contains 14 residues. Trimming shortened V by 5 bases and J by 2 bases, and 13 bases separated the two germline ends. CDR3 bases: TGCGCCAGCAGTTTTTGGGACGTCAACACTGAAGCTTTCTTT. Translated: CASSFWDVNTEAFF.

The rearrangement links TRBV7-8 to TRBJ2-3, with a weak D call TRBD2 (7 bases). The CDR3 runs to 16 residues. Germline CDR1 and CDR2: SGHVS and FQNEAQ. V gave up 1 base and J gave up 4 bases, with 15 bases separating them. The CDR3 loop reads CASSLVGGGLADTQYF. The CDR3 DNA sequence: TGTGCCAGCAGCTTAGTTGGGGGGGGGCTGGCAGATACGCAGTATTTT. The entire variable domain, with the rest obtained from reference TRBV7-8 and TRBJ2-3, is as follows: GAGVSQSPRYKVAKRGQDVALRCDPISGHVSLFWYQQALGQGPEFLTYFQNEAQLDKSGLPSDRFFAERPEGSVSTLKIQRTQQEDSAVYLCASSLVGGGLADTQYFGPGTRLTVL.

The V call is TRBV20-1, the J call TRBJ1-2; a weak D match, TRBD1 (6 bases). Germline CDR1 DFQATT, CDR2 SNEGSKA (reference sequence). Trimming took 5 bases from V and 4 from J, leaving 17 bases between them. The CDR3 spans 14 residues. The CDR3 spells CSAFGGAGAYGYTF. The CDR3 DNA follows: TGCAGTGCTTTCGGGGGGGCCGGGGCCTATGGCTACACCTTC.

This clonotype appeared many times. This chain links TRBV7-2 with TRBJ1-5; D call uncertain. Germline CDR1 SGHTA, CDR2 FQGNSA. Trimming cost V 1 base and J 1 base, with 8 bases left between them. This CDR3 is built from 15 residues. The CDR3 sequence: CASSLGLKSNQPQHF. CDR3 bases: TGTGCCAGCAGCTTAGGTCTTAAAAGCAATCAGCCCCAGCATTTT.

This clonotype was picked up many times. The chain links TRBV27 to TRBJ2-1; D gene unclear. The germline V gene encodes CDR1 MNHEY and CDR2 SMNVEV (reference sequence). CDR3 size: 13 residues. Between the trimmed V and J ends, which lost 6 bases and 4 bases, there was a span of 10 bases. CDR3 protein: CASRPTEYNEQFF. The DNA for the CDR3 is TGTGCCAGCAGACCGACGGAGTACAATGAGCAGTTCTTC.

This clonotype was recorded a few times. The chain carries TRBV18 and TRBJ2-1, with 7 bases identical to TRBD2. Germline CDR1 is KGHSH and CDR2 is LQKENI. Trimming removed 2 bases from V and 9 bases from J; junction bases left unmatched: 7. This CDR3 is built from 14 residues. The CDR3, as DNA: TGTGCCAGCTCACCAAGGACTAGTGCCCCTGAGCAGTTCTTC. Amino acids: CASSPRTSAPEQFF.

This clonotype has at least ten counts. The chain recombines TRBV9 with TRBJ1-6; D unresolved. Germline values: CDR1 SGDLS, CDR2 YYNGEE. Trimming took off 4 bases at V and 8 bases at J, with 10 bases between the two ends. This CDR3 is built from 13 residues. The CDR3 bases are TGTGCCAGCAGCCAAGTACAAGATTCACCCCTCCACTTT. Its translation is CASSQVQDSPLHF.

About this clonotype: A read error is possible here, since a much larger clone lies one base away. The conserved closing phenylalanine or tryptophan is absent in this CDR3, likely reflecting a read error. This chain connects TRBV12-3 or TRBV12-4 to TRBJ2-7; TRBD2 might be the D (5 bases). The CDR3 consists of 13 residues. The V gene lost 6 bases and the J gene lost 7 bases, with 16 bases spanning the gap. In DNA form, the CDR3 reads TGTGCCAGCAGCACCACTATCCCGGGGGAGCAGTACTCC. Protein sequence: CASSTTIPGEQYS.

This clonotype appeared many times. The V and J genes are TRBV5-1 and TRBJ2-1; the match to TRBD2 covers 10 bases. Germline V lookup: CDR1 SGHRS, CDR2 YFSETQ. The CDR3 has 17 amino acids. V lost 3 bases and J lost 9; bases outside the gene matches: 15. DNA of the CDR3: TGCGCCAGCAGCTCGGGGCCTCGGAGCGGGGGGGCAGCTGAGCAGTTCTTC. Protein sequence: CASSSGPRSGGAAEQFF.

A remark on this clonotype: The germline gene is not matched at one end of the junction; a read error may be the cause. DNA of the CDR3: TGTGCCGGCAGCCTGGGCGGGCCCGGATTGAATGAGCAGTTCTTC. Residues: CAGSLGGPGLNEQFF. The J gene is TRBJ2-1, the V gene TRBV5-4, with TRBD2 as a possible D gene (5 bases). This CDR3 has 15 residues. Germline CDR1 reads SGHNT; CDR2 reads YYREEE (reference sequence).